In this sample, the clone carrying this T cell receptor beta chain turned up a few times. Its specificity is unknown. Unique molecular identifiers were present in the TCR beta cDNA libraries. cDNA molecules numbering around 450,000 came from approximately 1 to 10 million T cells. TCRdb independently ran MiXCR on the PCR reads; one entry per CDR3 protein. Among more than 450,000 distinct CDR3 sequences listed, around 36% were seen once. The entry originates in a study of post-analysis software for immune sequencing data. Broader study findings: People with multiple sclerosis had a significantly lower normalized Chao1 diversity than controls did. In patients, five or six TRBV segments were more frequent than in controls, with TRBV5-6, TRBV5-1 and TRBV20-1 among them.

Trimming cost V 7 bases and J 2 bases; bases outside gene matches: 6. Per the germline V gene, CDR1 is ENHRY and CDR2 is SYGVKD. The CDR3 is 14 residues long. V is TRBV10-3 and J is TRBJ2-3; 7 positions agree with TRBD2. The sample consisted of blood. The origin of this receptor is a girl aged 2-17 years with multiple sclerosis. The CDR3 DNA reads TGTGCCATCAATCAGCGGGGCCTCACAGATACGCAGTATTTT. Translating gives CAINQRGLTDTQYF.